The 11 T cell receptor beta chains in this list originate from one sample, sequenced in a study of monozygotic twins with inflammatory bowel disease. For each CDR3 protein, TCRdb gives one entry from its re-call of the 5' RACE reads, without DNA. The table for this sample gives about 140,000 distinct CDR3 sequences. Material: blood. The origin of the receptors is a human donor with ulcerative colitis or Crohn's disease, or a healthy co-twin of an affected twin (not recorded which).

The chain combines TRBV18 with TRBJ2-7; there is no DNA to check the TCRdb D call of TRBD1. The CDR3 covers 14 residues. Looked up from germline, CDR1 is KGHSH and CDR2 is LQKENI. The CDR3 sequence: CASSPGTASYEQYF.

The chain carries TRBV29-1 and TRBJ2-5; the D call of TRBD1 rests on TCRdb alone, since no DNA is present to check it. CDR1 is SQVTM, CDR2 ANQGSEA, per germline. This CDR3 contains 13 residues. The CDR3 here is CSVWGQGKETQYF.

The chain is built from TRBV5-1 and TRBJ1-3; TCRdb's D call, TRBD1, is unchecked because there is no DNA. The CDR3 spans 16 residues. The V gene's germline CDR1 is SGHRS and CDR2 YFSETQ. CDR3: CASSIATGGGGNTIYF.

The chain employs TRBV4-3 and TRBJ2-2; no DNA is available, so the TRBD1 call from TCRdb remains unchecked. Per germline, CDR1 LGHNA and CDR2 YSLEER. The CDR3 spans 16 residues. Here the CDR3 reads CASSQGGQGYTGELFF.

The rearrangement joins TRBV11-2 to TRBJ2-7; TCRdb picks TRBD1, but there is no DNA to check that call. The CDR3 totals 14 residues. Looked up from germline, CDR1 is SGHAT and CDR2 is FQNNGV. CDR3 amino acids: CASSTGLIRNEQYF.

The chain recombines TRBV4-3 with TRBJ2-6; TCRdb proposes TRBD1, but this gene call is untestable without DNA. The V gene's germline CDR1 is LGHNA and CDR2 YSLEER. This CDR3 region has 20 residues. CDR3 protein: CASSQDPHRFLSSGANVLTF.

V gene TRBV7-2 combines with J gene TRBJ1-2; the D call of TRBD1 rests on TCRdb alone, since no DNA is present to check it. Germline CDR1 reads SGHTA; CDR2 reads FQGNSA. This CDR3 comprises 14 residues. CDR3 sequence: CASSSGQGARGYTF.

V is TRBV20-1 and J is TRBJ1-1; TCRdb gives TRBD1 as the D gene, but with no DNA this cannot be confirmed. CDR1 is DFQATT, CDR2 SNEGSKA, per germline (reference sequence). This CDR3 spans 14 amino acids. CDR3 region: CSARDPGQGAEAFF.

The rearrangement links TRBV11-2 to TRBJ2-1. Germline values: CDR1 SGHAT, CDR2 FQNNGV. The CDR3 length is 12 residues. Here the CDR3 reads CASSSLHNEQFF.

The CDR3: CASSKEYVRGYEQYF. This chain connects TRBV21-1 to TRBJ2-7; TCRdb selects TRBD1, and the lack of DNA leaves this call unchecked. TRBV21-1 is shown as a pseudogene. CDR3 length equals 15 residues.

The J gene is TRBJ2-4, the V gene TRBV20-1; TCRdb's D call, TRBD1, is unchecked because there is no DNA. CDR3 length: 17 amino acids. Germline V lookup: CDR1 DFQATT, CDR2 SNEGSKA (reference sequence). CDR3 residues: CSARGQGAPLGKNIQYF.